A selection of T cell receptor beta chains follows, all from one sample in a study of lymphopenia after photon versus proton radiotherapy. Assay used: immunoSEQ multiplex PCR; TCRdb lists only in-frame clones, some missing. The data contain roughly 58,000 clones, approximately 86% of them singletons. This sample comprised peripheral blood, obtained from a patient treated with proton-based radiotherapy. The source of these receptors is a man older than 75 with esophageal cancer. CDR3s include the opening cysteine and the closing phenylalanine or tryptophan. D genes are given only for firm matches. Clone size is not always given. Where it is, it says once, few, many or a class for expanded clones.

j_call | clone_size | v_call | d_call | cdr3_nt | cdr3_aa
TRBJ2-7 | once | TRBV5-1 | . | TGCGCCAGCAGCTTGGCCGGCGGGTCGGGTTACGAGCAGTACTTC | CASSLAGGSGYEQYF
TRBJ2-3 | . | TRBV5-1 | . | TGCGCCAGCTCCCCCCAAGGTCCAGATACGCAGTATTTT | CASSPQGPDTQYF
TRBJ1-5 | . | TRBV19 | . | TGTGCCAGTGGACTGTTCACGGCGGGCAATCAGCCCCAGCATTTT | CASGLFTAGNQPQHF
TRBJ1-2 | . | TRBV5-4 | . | TGTGCCAGCAGCTTCCCTGGGGGCTATGGCTACACCTTC | CASSFPGGYGYTF
TRBJ1-6 | . | TRBV7-6 | TRBD1 | TGTGCCAGCAGCAACGGGACAGTAAAGCTCCACTTT | CASSNGTVKLHF
TRBJ1-6 | few | TRBV4-1 | . | TGCGCCAGCAGCCGCGCGCCAGGATCACCCCTCCACTTT | CASSRAPGSPLHF
TRBJ1-2 | . | TRBV30 | . | TGTGCCTGGAGTGACGCAGGGATCTCGATTTTGGGTGGCTACACCTTC | CAWSDAGISILGGYTF
TRBJ2-5 | . | TRBV2 | . | TGTGCCAGCGGAGGTTGGACTACTTCGGAGACCCAGTACTTC | CASGGWTTSETQYF
TRBJ1-2 | . | TRBV2 | . | TGTGCCAGCAGTCGGGGGGGGAATAACTATGGCTACACCTTC | CASSRGGNNYGYTF
TRBJ1-2 | . | TRBV4-1 | TRBD1 | TGCGCCAGCAGCCTACGGACAGGGGGAGACTATGGCTACACCTTC | CASSLRTGGDYGYTF
TRBJ2-1 | once | TRBV19 | TRBD1 | TGTGCCAGTCTCGGGACAGTCTACAATGAGCAGTTCTTC | CASLGTVYNEQFF
TRBJ2-1 | . | TRBV19 | TRBD1 | TGTGCCAGTTTTCCCCGGGACAGACCACACTACAATGAGCAGTTCTTC | CASFPRDRPHYNEQFF
TRBJ2-7 | . | TRBV5-1 | . | TGCGCCAGCAGCTTGTCCCCTCTCGAGCAGTACTTC | CASSLSPLEQYF
TRBJ2-3 | . | TRBV29-1 | . | TGCAGCGCCCGGCGTGAAGATACGCAGTATTTT | CSARREDTQYF
TRBJ2-5 | . | TRBV14 | . | TGTGCCAGCAGCCAAGTCCGGGAGACCCAGTACTTC | CASSQVRETQYF
TRBJ2-5 | . | TRBV5-8 | . | TGTGCCAGCAGCTTGGCCATAGGAACTCACTTC | CASSLAIGTHF
TRBJ2-7 | . | TRBV29-1 | TRBD2 | TGCAGCGTCGAGACTAGCGGTTACTACGAGCAGTACTTC | CSVETSGYYEQYF
TRBJ2-3 | . | TRBV5-1 | TRBD2 | TGCGCCAGCAGCTTAAAGCGGGAGTTGGCAGATACGCAGTATTTT | CASSLKRELADTQYF
TRBJ2-7 | few | TRBV6-1 | TRBD1 | TGTGCCAGCAGTTCCGGACAGGGTCCCTACGAGCAGTACTTC | CASSSGQGPYEQYF
TRBJ2-7 | . | TRBV5-4 | TRBD2 | TGTGCCAGCAGCACTGAAGGACTAGCGGAAGGGGAGCAGTACTTC | CASSTEGLAEGEQYF
TRBJ2-7 | . | TRBV14 | TRBD1 | TGTGCCAGCAGCCCTCTGGGACAGGGGGTCTACGAGCAGTACTTC | CASSPLGQGVYEQYF
TRBJ1-4 | once | TRBV30 | . | TGTGCCTGGAGTATAACGGGGCTAGGATATGAAAAACTGTTTTTT | CAWSITGLGYEKLFF
TRBJ1-3 | . | TRBV18 | . | TGTGCCAGCTCACCCTTCCGGGGCGTTGGAAACACCATATATTTT | CASSPFRGVGNTIYF
TRBJ1-2 | few | TRBV10-2 | . | TGCGCCAGCAGTGAAACGGCCAGAAATTACCATGGCTACACCTTC | CASSETARNYHGYTF
TRBJ1-2 | . | TRBV7-3 | . | TGTGCCAGCAGCACAGGGTCTGCCTATGGCTACACCTTC | CASSTGSAYGYTF
TRBJ1-4 | . | TRBV7-6 | TRBD1 | TGTGCCAGCAGTCTCAGGGGGGGGAATGAAAAACTGTTTTTT | CASSLRGGNEKLFF
TRBJ1-1 | . | TRBV7-9 | . | TGTGCCAGCAGCCTAGCTATTGTTTACGGGGAGGGGGCTGAAGCTTTCTTT | CASSLAIVYGEGAEAFF
TRBJ1-4 | . | TRBV6-5 | . | TGTGCCAGCACAGCCGACAGGACTAATGAAAAACTGTTTTTT | CASTADRTNEKLFF
TRBJ2-5 | . | TRBV9 | TRBD2 | TGTGCCAGCAGCGTCACGGGGGGTTTGGAGACCCAGTACTTC | CASSVTGGLETQYF
TRBJ1-5 | . | TRBV19 | . | TGTGCCAGTAGTGAGGTACAGGGATATCAGCCCCAGCATTTT | CASSEVQGYQPQHF
TRBJ2-1 | . | TRBV7-8 | . | TGTGCCAGCAGCTCCTACAGGGTCAATATTTACGACAATGAGCAGTTCTTC | CASSSYRVNIYDNEQFF
TRBJ1-1 | . | TRBV5-1 | TRBD1 | TGCGCCAGCAGCTTCACAGGGGGCATTAACACTGAAGCTTTCTTT | CASSFTGGINTEAFF
TRBJ2-3 | once | TRBV6-6 | TRBD2 | TGTGCCAGCAGTTACTCCCGGGGGAGGGAGTCAGATACGCAGTATTTT | CASSYSRGRESDTQYF
TRBJ2-1 | . | TRBV7-9 | . | TGTGCCAGCAGCTTAGATGTCAATGAGCAGTTCTTC | CASSLDVNEQFF
TRBJ1-1 | . | TRBV19 | . | TGTGCCAGTATCAAATGGGGGGTTCGCACTGAAGCTTTCTTT | CASIKWGVRTEAFF
TRBJ2-5 | . | TRBV10-3 | . | TGTGCCATCAGTGAGTCATCAGAGACCCAGTACTTC | CAISESSETQYF
TRBJ1-1 | . | TRBV6-5 | TRBD1 | TGTGCCAGCAGTTATGGACAGGGGCTAAGGGCTTTCTTT | CASSYGQGLRAFF
TRBJ2-7 | . | TRBV7-2 | TRBD2 | TGTGCCAGCAGCTTAATAGCGGGGGTCACCTACGAGCAGTACTTC | CASSLIAGVTYEQYF
TRBJ2-7 | . | TRBV10-1 | TRBD2 | TGCGCCAGCAGTTCGACTAGCGGGAGCTACGAGCAGTACTTC | CASSSTSGSYEQYF
TRBJ1-3 | . | TRBV30 | . | TGTGCCTGGAGTGGCGGGGACGCCGGGGACACCATATATTTT | CAWSGGDAGDTIYF
TRBJ2-1 | . | TRBV10-3 | TRBD2 | TGTGCCATCAGGCGCGCGACTAGCGGAGACAATGAGCAGTTCTTC | CAIRRATSGDNEQFF
TRBJ1-5 | . | TRBV2 | . | TGTGCCAGCAGTGCGGGGGTGGACCACAATCAGCCCCAGCATTTT | CASSAGVDHNQPQHF
TRBJ1-1 | . | TRBV11-3 | . | TGTGCCAGCAGCCCATCCCCGAGGGACAACACTGAAGCTTTCTTT | CASSPSPRDNTEAFF
TRBJ2-7 | . | TRBV20-1 | TRBD1 | TGCAGTGCAGGGACAGGGGACGAGCAGTACTTC | CSAGTGDEQYF
TRBJ2-5 | . | TRBV11-2 | . | TGTGCCAGCAGCTCGGGGGTGTTGGAGACCCAGTACTTC | CASSSGVLETQYF
TRBJ1-2 | once | TRBV4-3 | TRBD1 | TGCGCCAGCAGCCAAGAGAACAGGGGTGGAGTATACTATGGCTACACCTTC | CASSQENRGGVYYGYTF
TRBJ2-2 | . | TRBV4-3 | TRBD1 | TGCGCCAGCAGCCAAAAACAGGGGTGGACCGGGGAGCTGTTTTTT | CASSQKQGWTGELFF
TRBJ2-5 | . | TRBV10-3 | . | TGTGCCATCAGCGGTGAGATGTACCAAGAGACCCAGTACTTC | CAISGEMYQETQYF
TRBJ1-6 | medium-sized | TRBV4-2 | . | TGTGCCAGCAGCCAAGATTTACCGATGAGCTCCTATAATTCACCCCTCCACTTT | CASSQDLPMSSYNSPLHF
TRBJ2-1 | . | TRBV7-3 | . | TGTGCCAGCAGCTCCCGACAGGGCGGGGATGAGCAGTTCTTC | CASSSRQGGDEQFF
TRBJ2-2 | few | TRBV28 | . | TGTGCCAGCAGGCCGCCTGCTACCGGGGAGCTGTTTTTT | CASRPPATGELFF
TRBJ2-3 | once | TRBV4-2 | TRBD2 | TGTGCCAGCAGCCAGGGGAGCGGGGGGCCAACATCTAGCACAGATACGCAGTATTTT | CASSQGSGGPTSSTDTQYF
TRBJ2-1 | . | TRBV14 | TRBD1 | TGTGCCAGCAGCCAAAAGGGACAGGGCTCCTACAATGAGCAGTTCTTC | CASSQKGQGSYNEQFF